The sequence of this T cell receptor beta chain was determined in a study of blood T cells in healthy people across ages. Study results and limitations: Significant beta diversity loss was already apparent by age roughly 38, declining roughly linearly.

Using a J-beta primer mix together with a sample-barcoded 5' primer, a second PCR was run for roughly 7 to 11 cycles. TCRdb re-called the 5' RACE reads with MiXCR, one entry per CDR3 protein. This table holds approximately 1.5 million distinct CDR3 sequences, about 42% found once. This clonotype has more than one count but fewer than ten. Its specificity is not known. Germline CDR1 reads LNHNV; CDR2 reads YYDKDF (reference sequence). The CDR3 runs 14 residues. The V segment lost 4 bases and the J segment 7 bases; nucleotides outside the gene matches: 2. The clonotype comes from a woman between 18 and 29 years old in good health. The source material was blood. The V and J genes are TRBV15 and TRBJ1-6, with 9 bases fitting TRBD1. This chain's CDR3 is CATSKGTGNSPLHF. Written as DNA, the CDR3 is TGTGCCACCAGCAAGGGGACAGGGAATTCACCCCTCCACTTT.